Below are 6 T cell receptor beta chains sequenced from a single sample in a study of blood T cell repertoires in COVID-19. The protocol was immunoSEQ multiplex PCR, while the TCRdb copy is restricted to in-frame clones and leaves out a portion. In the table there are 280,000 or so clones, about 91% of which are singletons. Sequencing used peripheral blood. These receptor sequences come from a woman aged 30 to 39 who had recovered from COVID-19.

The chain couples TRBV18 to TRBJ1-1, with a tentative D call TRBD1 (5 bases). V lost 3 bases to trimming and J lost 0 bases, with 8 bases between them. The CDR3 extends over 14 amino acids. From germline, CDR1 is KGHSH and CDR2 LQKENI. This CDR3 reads CASSPGPMNTEAFF. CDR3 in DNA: TGTGCCAGCTCACCGGGGCCAATGAACACTGAAGCTTTCTTT.

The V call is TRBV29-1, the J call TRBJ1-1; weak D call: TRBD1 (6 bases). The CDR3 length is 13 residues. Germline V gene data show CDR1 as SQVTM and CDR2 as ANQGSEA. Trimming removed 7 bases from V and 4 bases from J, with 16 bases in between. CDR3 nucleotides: TGCAGCGGCGCCCCAGGGGCTGGCACTGAAGCTTTCTTT. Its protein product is CSGAPGAGTEAFF. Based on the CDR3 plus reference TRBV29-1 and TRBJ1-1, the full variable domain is SAVISQKPSRDICQRGTSLTIQCQVDSQVTMMFWYRQQPGQSLTLIATANQGSEATYESGFVIDKFPISRPNLTFSTLTVSNMSPEDSSIYLCSGAPGAGTEAFFGQGTRLTVV.

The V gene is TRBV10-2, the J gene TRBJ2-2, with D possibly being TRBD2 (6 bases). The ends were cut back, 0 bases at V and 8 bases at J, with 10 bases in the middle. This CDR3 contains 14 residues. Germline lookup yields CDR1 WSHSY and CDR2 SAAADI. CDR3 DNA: TGCGCCAGCAGTGAGTCGGGAGGAGGGGGGGAGCTGTTTTTT. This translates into CASSESGGGGELFF.

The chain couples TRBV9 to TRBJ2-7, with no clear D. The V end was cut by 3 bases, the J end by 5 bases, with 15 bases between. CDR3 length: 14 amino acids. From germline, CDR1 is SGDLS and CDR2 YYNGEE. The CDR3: CASSESGLRDEQYF. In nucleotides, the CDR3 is TGTGCCAGCAGCGAATCCGGGTTACGCGACGAGCAGTACTTC. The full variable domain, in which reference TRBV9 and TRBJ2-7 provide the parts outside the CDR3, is DSGVTQTPKHLITATGQRVTLRCSPRSGDLSVYWYQQSLDQGLQFLIQYYNGEERAKGNILERFSAQQFPDLHSELNLSSLELGDSALYFCASSESGLRDEQYFGPGTRLTVT.

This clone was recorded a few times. Here the CDR3 DNA reads TGTGCCAGCAGCTTGGTTGTAGGACAGGGGTTCTACACCTTC. It translates to CASSLVVGQGFYTF. This chain joins TRBV5-5 and TRBJ1-2; 9 bases map to TRBD1. J gave up 10 bases and V 0 bases, and 7 bases lay outside the gene matches. Germline V lookup: CDR1 SGHKS, CDR2 YYEKEE (reference sequence). This CDR3 spans 14 amino acids.

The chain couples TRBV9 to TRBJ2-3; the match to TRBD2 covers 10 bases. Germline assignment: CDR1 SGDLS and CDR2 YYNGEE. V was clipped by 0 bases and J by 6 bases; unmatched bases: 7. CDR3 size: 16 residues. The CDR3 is CASSVAGLAAPDTQYF. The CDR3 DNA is TGTGCCAGCAGCGTAGCTGGACTAGCGGCGCCGGATACGCAGTATTTT.